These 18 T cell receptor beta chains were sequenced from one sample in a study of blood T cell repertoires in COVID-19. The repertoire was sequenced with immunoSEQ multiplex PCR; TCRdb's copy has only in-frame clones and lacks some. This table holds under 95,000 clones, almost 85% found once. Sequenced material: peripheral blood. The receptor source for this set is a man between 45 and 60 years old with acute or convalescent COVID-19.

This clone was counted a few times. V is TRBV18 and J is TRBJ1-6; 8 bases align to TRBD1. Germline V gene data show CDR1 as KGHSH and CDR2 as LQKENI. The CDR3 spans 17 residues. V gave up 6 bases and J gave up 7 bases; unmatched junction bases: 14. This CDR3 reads CASSPTRTGSGNSPLHF. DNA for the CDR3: TGTGCCAGCTCCCCTACGAGGACAGGGTCGGGGAATTCACCCCTCCACTTT.

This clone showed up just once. CDR3 nucleotides: TGTGCCAGCAGCGTAGGACCTAGCGGGGGGGCGTATGAGCAGTTCTTC. Translation: CASSVGPSGGAYEQFF. The chain recombines TRBV9 with TRBJ2-1, with TRBD2 identical over 12 bases. Germline loops: CDR1 SGDLS, CDR2 YYNGEE. V trimming: 0 bases; J trimming: 8 bases; junction bases outside the gene matches: 6. The CDR3 spans 16 residues.

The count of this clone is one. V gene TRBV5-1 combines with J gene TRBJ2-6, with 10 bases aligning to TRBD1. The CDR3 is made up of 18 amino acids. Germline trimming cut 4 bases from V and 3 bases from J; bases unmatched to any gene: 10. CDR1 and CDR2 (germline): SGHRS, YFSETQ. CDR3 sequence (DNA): TGCGCCAGCAGCCGACCGGGACAGGGGCTCTTTGGGGCCAACGTCCTGACTTTC. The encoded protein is CASSRPGQGLFGANVLTF.

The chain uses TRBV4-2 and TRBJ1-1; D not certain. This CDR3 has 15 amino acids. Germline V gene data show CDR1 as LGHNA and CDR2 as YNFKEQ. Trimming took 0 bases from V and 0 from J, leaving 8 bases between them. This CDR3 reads CASSQEHSMNTEAFF. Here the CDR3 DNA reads TGTGCCAGCAGCCAAGAGCACAGCATGAACACTGAAGCTTTCTTT.

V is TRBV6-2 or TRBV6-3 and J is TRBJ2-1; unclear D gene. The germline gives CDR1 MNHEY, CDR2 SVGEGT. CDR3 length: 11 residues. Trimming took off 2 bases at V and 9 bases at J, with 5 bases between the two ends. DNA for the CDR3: TGTGCCAGCAGTTACGATAGTGAGCAGTTCTTC. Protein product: CASSYDSEQFF.

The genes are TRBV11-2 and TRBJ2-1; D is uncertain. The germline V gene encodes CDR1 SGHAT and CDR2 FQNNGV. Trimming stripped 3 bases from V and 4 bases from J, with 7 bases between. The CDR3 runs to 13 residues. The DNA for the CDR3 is TGTGCCAGCAGCTTGAGTACTTACAATGAGCAGTTCTTC. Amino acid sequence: CASSLSTYNEQFF.

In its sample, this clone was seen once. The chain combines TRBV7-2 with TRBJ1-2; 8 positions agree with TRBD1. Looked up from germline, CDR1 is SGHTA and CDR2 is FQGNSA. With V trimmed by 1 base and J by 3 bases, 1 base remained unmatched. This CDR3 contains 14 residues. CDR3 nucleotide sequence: TGTGCCAGCAGCTTAGAGGGACAGGACTATGGCTACACCTTC. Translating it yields CASSLEGQDYGYTF.

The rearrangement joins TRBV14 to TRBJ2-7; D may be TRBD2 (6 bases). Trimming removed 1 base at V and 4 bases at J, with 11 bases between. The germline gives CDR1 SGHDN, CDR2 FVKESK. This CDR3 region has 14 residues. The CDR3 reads CASSQVSGGYEQYF. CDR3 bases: TGTGCCAGCAGCCAAGTCTCCGGGGGATACGAGCAGTACTTC.

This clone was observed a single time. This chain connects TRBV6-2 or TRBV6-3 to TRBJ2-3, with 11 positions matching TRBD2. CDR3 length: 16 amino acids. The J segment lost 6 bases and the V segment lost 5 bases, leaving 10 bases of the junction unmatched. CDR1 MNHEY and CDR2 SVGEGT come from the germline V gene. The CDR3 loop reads CASSRSSGGPLDTQYF. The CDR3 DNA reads TGTGCCAGCAGTAGATCTAGCGGGGGGCCGTTGGATACGCAGTATTTT.

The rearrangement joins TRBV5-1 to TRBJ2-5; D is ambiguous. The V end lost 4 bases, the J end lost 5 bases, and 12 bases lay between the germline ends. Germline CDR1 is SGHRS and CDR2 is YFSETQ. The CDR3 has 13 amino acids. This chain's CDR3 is CASSPAAQETQYF. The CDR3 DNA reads TGCGCCAGCAGCCCCGCTGCCCAGGAGACCCAGTACTTC.

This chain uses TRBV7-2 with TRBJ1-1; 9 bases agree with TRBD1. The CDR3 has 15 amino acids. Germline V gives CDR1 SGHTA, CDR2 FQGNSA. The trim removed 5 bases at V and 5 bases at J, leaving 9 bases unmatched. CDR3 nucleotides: TGTGCCAGCAGCCCATGGACAGGGGAAGGGACTGAAGCTTTCTTT. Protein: CASSPWTGEGTEAFF.

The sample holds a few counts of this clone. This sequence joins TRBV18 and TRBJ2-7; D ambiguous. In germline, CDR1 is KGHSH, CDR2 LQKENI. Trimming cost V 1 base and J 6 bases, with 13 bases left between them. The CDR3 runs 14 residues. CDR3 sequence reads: CASSPLAPTGEQYF. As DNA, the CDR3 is TGTGCCAGCTCACCACTGGCCCCCACGGGCGAGCAGTACTTC.

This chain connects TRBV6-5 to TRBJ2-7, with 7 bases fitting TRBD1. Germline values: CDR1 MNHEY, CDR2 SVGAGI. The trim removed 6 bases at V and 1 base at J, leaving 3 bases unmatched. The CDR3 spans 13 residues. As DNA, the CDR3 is TGTGCCAGCAGGCAGGGGGAATCCTACGAGCAGTACTTC. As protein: CASRQGESYEQYF.

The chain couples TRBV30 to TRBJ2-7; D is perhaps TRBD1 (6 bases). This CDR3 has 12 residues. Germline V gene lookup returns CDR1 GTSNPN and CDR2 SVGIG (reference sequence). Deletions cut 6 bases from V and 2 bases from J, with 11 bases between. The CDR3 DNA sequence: TGTGCCTGCGACAGGCCGCCCTACGAGCAGTACTTC. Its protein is CACDRPPYEQYF.

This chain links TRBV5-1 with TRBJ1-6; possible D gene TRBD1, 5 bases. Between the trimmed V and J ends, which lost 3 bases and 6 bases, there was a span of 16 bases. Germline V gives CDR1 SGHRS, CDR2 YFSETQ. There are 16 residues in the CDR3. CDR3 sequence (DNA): TGCGCCAGCAGCTCCGACGTTGGGGCCGGTAATTCACCCCTCCACTTT. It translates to CASSSDVGAGNSPLHF. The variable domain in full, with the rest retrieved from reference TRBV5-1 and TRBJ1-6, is KAGVTQTPRYLIKTRGQQVTLSCSPISGHRSVSWYQQTPGQGLQFLFEYFSETQRNKGNFPGRFSGRQFSNSRSEMNVSTLELGDSALYLCASSSDVGAGNSPLHFGNGTRLTVT.

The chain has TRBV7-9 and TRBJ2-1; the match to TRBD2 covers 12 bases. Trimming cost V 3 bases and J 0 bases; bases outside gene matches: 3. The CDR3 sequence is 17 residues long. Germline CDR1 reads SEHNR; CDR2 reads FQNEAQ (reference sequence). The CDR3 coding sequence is TGTGCCAGCAGCTTCAAGGGACTAGCGGGCTCCTACAATGAGCAGTTCTTC. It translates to CASSFKGLAGSYNEQFF.

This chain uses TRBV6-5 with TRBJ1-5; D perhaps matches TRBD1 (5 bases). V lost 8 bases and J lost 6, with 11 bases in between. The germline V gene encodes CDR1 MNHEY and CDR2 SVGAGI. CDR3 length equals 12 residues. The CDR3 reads CASGRGGQPQHF. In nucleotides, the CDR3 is TGTGCCAGCGGGAGGGGAGGTCAGCCCCAGCATTTT.

CDR3 nucleotide sequence: TGTGCCAGCAGGCGTAGACTAGCGGAAGAAGAGACCCAGTACTTC. Its protein product is CASRRRLAEEETQYF. The rearrangement links TRBV11-2 to TRBJ2-5; 9 bases agree with TRBD2. Germline V gene sequence: CDR1 SGHAT, CDR2 FQNNGV. This CDR3 comprises 15 residues. The V and J ends lost 6 bases and 3 bases, in that order; junction bases with no gene match: 8.